The T cell receptor (beta chain) under discussion was sequenced for a study of blood T cell repertoires in COVID-19. Study-level background: The cDNA or gDNA used as material had been derived from T cells, B-cell-depleted T cells, or PBMCs.

As handled by the study authors: The assay estimated nucleated cells by amplifying reference gene primers. Sequencing used immunoSEQ multiplex PCR; TCRdb keeps in-frame clones, though not all of them. D and trimming were read from the DNA, whereas the V and J calls and clone size are those reported in that table. Of approximately 98,000 clones listed, over 70% are singletons. This clone was counted a single time. Losses at the gene ends were 4 bases for V and 0 bases for J; bases not matched to a gene: 2. The length of the CDR3 is 14 residues. Germline V gives CDR1 GTSNPN, CDR2 SVGIG (reference sequence).

This rearrangement joins TRBV30 to TRBJ2-2; 7 bases align to TRBD1. The TCR sequence derives from a man in his sixties with acute or convalescent COVID-19. The specimen was peripheral blood. CDR3 nucleotides: TGTGCCTGGAAGGGGACAGCGAACACCGGGGAGCTGTTTTTT. Amino acid sequence: CAWKGTANTGELFF. Complete variable domain (other parts from reference TRBV30 and TRBJ2-2): SQTIHQWPATLVQPVGSPLSLECTVEGTSNPNLYWYRQAAGRGLQLLFYSVGIGQISSEVPQNLSASRPQDRQFILSSKKLLLSDSGFYLCAWKGTANTGELFFGEGSRLTVL.